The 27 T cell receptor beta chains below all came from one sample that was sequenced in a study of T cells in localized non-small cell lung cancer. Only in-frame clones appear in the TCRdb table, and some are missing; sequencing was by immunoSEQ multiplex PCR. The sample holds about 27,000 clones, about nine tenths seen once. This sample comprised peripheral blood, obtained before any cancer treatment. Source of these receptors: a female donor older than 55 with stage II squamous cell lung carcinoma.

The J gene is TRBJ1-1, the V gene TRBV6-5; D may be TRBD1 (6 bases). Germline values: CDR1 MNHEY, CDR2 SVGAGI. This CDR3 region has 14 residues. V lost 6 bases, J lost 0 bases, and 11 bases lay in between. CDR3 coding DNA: TGTGCCAGCAGGTCGGGACAAATGAACACTGAAGCTTTCTTT. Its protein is CASRSGQMNTEAFF.

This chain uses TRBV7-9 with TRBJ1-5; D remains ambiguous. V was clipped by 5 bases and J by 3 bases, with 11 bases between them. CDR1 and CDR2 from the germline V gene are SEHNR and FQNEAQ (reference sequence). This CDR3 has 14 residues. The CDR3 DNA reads TGTGCCAGCAGCCTGGACCAGTTCAATCAGCCCCAGCATTTT. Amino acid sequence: CASSLDQFNQPQHF.

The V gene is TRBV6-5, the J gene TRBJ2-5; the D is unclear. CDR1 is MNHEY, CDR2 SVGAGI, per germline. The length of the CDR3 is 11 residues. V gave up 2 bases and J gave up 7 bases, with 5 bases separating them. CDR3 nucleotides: TGTGCCAGCAGTTACGTGGGGACCCAGTACTTC. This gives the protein CASSYVGTQYF.

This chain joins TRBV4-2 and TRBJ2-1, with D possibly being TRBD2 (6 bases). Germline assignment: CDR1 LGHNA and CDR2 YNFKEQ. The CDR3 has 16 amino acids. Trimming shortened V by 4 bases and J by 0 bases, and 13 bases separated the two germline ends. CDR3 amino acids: CASSREGGYSYNEQFF. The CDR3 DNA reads TGTGCCAGCAGCCGAGAGGGAGGATACTCCTACAATGAGCAGTTCTTC.

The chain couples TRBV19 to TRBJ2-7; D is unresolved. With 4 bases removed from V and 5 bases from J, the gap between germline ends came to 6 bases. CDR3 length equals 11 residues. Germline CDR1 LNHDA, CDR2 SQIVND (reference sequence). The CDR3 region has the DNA TGTGCCAGTAGTAATTGGAACGAGCAGTACTTC. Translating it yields CASSNWNEQYF.

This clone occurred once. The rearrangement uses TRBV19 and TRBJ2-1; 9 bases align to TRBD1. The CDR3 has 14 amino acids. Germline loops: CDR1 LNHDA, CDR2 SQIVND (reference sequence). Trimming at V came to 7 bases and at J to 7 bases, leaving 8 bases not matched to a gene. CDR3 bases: TGTGCCAGTAAAACAGGGGGCGCAGGGAATGAGCAGTTCTTC. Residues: CASKTGGAGNEQFF.

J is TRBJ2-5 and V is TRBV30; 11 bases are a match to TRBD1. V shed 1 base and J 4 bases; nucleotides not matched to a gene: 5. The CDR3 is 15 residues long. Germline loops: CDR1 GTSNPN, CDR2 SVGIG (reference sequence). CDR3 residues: CAWSAGQGVGETQYF. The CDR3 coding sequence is TGTGCCTGGAGTGCGGGACAGGGGGTTGGAGAGACCCAGTACTTC.

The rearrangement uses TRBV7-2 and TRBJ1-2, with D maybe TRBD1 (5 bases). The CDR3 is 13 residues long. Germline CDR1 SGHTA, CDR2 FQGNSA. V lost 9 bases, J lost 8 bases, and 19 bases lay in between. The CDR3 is CARGSSGKSGYTF. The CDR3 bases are TGTGCCAGGGGGTCCTCAGGGAAATCAGGCTACACCTTC.

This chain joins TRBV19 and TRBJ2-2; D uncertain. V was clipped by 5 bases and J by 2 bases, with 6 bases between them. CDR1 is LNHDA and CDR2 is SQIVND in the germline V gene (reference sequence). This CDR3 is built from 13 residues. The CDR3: CASSLVNTGELFF. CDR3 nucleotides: TGTGCCAGTAGTTTGGTTAACACCGGGGAGCTGTTTTTT.

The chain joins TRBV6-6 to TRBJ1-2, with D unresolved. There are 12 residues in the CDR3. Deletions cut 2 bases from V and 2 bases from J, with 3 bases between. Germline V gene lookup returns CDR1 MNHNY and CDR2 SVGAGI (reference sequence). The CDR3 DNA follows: TGTGCCAGCAGTTACCAGAACTATGGCTACACCTTC. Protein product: CASSYQNYGYTF.

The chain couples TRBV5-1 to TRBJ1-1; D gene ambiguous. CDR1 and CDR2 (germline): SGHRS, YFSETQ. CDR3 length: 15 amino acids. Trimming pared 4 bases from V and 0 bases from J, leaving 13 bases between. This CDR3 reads CASSAFSELNTEAFF. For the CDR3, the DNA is TGCGCCAGCAGCGCGTTCAGCGAACTGAACACTGAAGCTTTCTTT.

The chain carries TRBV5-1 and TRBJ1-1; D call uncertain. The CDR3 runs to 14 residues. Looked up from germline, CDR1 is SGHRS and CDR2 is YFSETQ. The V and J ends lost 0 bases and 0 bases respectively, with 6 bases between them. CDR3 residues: CASSLASLNTEAFF. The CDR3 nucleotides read TGCGCCAGCAGCTTGGCAAGTTTGAACACTGAAGCTTTCTTT.

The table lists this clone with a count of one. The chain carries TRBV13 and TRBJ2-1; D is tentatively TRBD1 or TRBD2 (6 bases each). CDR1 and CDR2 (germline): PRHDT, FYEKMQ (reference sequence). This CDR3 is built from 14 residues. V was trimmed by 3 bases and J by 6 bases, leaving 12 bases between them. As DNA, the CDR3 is TGTGCCAGCAGCTTGGGCGAGGGGGGCAATGAGCAGTTCTTC. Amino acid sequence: CASSLGEGGNEQFF.

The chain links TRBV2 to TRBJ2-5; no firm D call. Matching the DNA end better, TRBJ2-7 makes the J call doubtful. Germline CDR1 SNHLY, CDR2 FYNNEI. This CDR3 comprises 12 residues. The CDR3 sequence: CASRAGSYEQYF. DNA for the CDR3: TGTGCCAGCAGGGCAGGTTCCTACGAGCAGTACTTC.

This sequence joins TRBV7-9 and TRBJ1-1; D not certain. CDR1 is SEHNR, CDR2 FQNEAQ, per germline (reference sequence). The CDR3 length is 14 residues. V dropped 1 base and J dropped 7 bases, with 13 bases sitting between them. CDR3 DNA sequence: TGTGCCAGCAGCTTAGTCGGAGATCACAGTGAAGCTTTCTTT. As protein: CASSLVGDHSEAFF.

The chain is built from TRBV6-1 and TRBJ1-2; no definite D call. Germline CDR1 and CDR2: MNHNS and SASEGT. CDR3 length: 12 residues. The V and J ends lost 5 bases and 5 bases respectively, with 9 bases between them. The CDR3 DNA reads TGTGCCAGCAGTCTGACGGATTATGGCTACACCTTC. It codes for CASSLTDYGYTF.

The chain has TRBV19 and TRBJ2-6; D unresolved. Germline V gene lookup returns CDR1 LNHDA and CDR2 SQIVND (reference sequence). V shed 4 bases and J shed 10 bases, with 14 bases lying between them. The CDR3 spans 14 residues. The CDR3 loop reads CASSNQEPTNVLTF. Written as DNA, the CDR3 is TGTGCCAGTAGTAACCAGGAACCAACGAACGTCCTGACTTTC.

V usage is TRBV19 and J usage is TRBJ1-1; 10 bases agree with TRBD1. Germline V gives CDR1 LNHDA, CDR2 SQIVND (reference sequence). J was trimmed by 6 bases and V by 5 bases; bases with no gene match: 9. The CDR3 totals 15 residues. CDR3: CASSAGQGGTAEAFF. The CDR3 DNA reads TGTGCCAGTAGTGCCGGACAGGGGGGGACGGCTGAAGCTTTCTTT.

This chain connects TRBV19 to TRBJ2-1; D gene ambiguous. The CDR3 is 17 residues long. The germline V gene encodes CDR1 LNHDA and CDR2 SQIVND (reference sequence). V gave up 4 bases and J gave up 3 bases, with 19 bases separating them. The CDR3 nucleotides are TGTGCCAGTAGTACCCTCGCAGAGGCCACGAACTACAATGAGCAGTTCTTC. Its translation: CASSTLAEATNYNEQFF.

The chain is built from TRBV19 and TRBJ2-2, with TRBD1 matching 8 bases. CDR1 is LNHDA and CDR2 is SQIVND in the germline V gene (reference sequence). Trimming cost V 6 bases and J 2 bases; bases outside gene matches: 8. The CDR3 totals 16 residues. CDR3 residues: CASRNVGTGNTGELFF. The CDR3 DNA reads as TGTGCCAGTAGAAATGTCGGGACAGGCAACACCGGGGAGCTGTTTTTT.

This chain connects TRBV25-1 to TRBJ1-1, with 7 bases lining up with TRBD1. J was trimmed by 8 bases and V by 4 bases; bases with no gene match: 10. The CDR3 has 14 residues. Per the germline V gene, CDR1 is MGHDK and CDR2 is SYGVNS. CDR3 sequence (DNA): TGTGCCAGCAGTGCCCAGGACAGGAACTCCGAAGCTTTCTTT. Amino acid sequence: CASSAQDRNSEAFF. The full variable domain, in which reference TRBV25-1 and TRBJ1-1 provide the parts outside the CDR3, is EADIYQTPRYLVIGTGKKITLECSQTMGHDKMYWYQQDPGMELHLIHYSYGVNSTEKGDLSSESTVSRIRTEHFPLTLESARPSHTSQYLCASSAQDRNSEAFFGQGTRLTVV.

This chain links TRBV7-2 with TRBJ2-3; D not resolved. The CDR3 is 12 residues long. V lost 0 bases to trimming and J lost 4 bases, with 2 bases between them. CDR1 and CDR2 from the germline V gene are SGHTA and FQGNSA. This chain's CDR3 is CASSLAPDTQYF. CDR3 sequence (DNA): TGTGCCAGCAGCTTAGCGCCAGATACGCAGTATTTT.

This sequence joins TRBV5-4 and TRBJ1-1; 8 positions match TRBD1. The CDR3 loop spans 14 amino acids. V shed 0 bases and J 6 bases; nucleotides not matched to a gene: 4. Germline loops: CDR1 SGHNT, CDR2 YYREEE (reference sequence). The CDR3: CASSLGTGRSEAFF. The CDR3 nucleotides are TGTGCCAGCAGCTTGGGGACAGGGAGATCTGAAGCTTTCTTT.

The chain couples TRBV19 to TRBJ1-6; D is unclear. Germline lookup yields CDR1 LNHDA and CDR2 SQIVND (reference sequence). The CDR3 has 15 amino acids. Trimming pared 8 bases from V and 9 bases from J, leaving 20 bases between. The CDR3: CASAWEGPTGSPLHF. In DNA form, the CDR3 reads TGTGCCAGTGCCTGGGAAGGACCTACGGGTTCACCCCTCCACTTT. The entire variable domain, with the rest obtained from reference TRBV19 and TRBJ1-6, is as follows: DGGITQSPKYLFRKEGQNVTLSCEQNLNHDAMYWYRQDPGQGLRLIYYSQIVNDFQKGDIAEGYSVSREKKESFPLTVTSAQKNPTAFYLCASAWEGPTGSPLHFGNGTRLTVT.

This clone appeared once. CDR3 coding DNA: TGCGCCAGCAGCGTCATGGGGACAGAGGTAGCCGGGGAGCTGTTTTTT. Translation: CASSVMGTEVAGELFF. The V gene is TRBV5-1, the J gene TRBJ2-2, with 7 positions matching TRBD1. The CDR3 runs 16 residues. In germline, CDR1 is SGHRS, CDR2 YFSETQ. V was pared by 4 bases and J by 6 bases, with 12 bases of the junction left unmatched.

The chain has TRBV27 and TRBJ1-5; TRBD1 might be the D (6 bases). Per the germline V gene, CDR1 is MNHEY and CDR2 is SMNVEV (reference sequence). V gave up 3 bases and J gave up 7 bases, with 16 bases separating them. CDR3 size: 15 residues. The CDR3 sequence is CASSLTGEGEQPQHF. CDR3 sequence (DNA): TGTGCCAGCAGTTTGACGGGGGAGGGGGAACAGCCCCAGCATTTT.

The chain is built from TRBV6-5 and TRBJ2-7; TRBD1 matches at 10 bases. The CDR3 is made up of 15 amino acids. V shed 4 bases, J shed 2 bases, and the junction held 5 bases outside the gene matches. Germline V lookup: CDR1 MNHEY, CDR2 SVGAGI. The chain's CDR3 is CASSLPGQGTYEQYF. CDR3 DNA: TGTGCCAGCAGTTTGCCGGGACAGGGGACCTACGAGCAGTACTTC.